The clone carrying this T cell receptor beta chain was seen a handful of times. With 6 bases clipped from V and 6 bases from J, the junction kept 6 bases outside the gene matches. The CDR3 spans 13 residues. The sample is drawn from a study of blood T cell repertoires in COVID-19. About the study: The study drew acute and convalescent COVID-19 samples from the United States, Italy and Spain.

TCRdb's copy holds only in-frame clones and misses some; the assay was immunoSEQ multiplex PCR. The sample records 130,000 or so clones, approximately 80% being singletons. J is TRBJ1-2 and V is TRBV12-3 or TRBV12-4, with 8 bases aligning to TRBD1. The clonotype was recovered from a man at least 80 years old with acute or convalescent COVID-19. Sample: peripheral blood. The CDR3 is CASSRTGRDGYTF. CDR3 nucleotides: TGTGCCAGCAGCCGGACAGGGAGGGATGGCTACACCTTC.